A single T cell receptor beta chain is shown here with its context. What it recognizes is unknown. All TRB cDNA libraries came from 5' RACE performed with UMI labels. TCRdb reanalyzed the 5' RACE reads, giving one entry per CDR3 protein sequence and no DNA. Its table lists 120,000 or so distinct CDR3 sequences. By phenotype, naive CD8+ T cells were CD45RO-CCR7+CD27+CD95-. The data were taken from a study of CXCR3-negative and CXCR3-positive naive CD8 T cells. In the study overall: Summed over all libraries, TRB reads came to about 140 million, with about 1.5 +/- 0.3 million per library. General study findings and limits: CXCR3-expressing naive cells carried TRB CDR3s more hydrophobic than those of CXCR3-negative naive cells. No difference in surface CD5 was seen between naive subsets, and TCR strength was inferred from TRB CDR3 properties. After cryopreservation, expression of CXCR3 was partially reduced, and most assays were run with fresh PBMCs.

CDR3 length equals 13 residues. Germline lookup yields CDR1 SGDLS and CDR2 YYNGEE. The sequencing sample was made of naive CXCR3+ CD8+ T cells from blood. Described subset: CD45RO-CCR7+CD27+CD95- naive CD8+ T cells expressing CXCR3 (TNR3+). This chain uses TRBV9 with TRBJ2-7. This sequence was found in a human donor in good health. Some clones in this sample may be carry-over from other donors' samples. The CDR3 loop is CASSQDSSYEQYF.